This T cell receptor beta chain stems from a study of cytomegalovirus exposure and HLA in healthy donors. CDR3 size: 14 residues. Germline V CDR1 and CDR2: SGHNT, YENEEA. Trimming removed 5 bases from V and 10 bases from J, with 15 bases in between. Points from the study as a whole: For most subjects, TCR beta sequences were reported to predict HLA-A and HLA-B alleles with accuracy. A further, later analysis showed that HLA-associated TCR beta chains (compared with equally common others) were more clonally expanded. Both high specificity and high sensitivity reportedly marked the classifier's diagnosis of cytomegalovirus status. The study recorded 150 to 200 TCR beta chains that were cytomegalovirus-associated.

About this clone: The antigen is not known.

PCR used 60 Vbeta primers and 13 Jbeta primers. TCRdb keeps only in-frame clones here, not all; method: immunoSEQ multiplex PCR. The sample has about 100,000 clones, roughly 77% seen once. Sequences were obtained from PBMCs. This TCR came from a woman in her fifties or sixties in good health and CMV-seropositive. The chain carries TRBV11-3 and TRBJ1-6; TRBD1 might be the D (5 bases). Here the CDR3 DNA reads TGTGCCAGCAGCCCAGCGGGGGGAAACTCACCCCTCCACTTT. This codes for CASSPAGGNSPLHF.